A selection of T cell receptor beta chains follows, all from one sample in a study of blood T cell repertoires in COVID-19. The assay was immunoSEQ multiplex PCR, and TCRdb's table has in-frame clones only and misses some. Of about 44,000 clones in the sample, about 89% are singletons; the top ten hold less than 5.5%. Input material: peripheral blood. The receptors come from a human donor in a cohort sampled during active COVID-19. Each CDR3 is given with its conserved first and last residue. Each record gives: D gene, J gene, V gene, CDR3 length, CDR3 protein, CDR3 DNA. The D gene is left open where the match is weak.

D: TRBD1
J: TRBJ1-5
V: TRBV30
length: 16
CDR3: CAWSVYGQGSNQPQHF
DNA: TGTGCCTGGAGTGTATACGGACAGGGAAGCAATCAGCCCCAGCATTTT

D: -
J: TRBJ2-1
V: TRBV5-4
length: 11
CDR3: CASSHYNEQFF
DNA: TGTGCCAGCAGCCACTACAATGAGCAGTTCTTC

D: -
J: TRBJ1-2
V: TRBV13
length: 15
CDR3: CASRMWRESSDGYTF
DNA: TGTGCCAGCAGAATGTGGAGAGAGAGTTCTGATGGCTACACCTTC

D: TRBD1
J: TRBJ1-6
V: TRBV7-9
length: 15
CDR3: CASSLRGTDNSPLHF
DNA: TGTGCCAGCAGCTTGCGTGGGACAGATAATTCACCCCTCCACTTT

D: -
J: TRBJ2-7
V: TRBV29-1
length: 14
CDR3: CSVGPDTHSYEQYF
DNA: TGCAGCGTCGGCCCGGACACACACTCCTACGAGCAGTACTTC

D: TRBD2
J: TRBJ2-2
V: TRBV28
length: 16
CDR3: CASSLIGSGTTGELFF
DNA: TGTGCCAGCAGTTTAATAGGTAGCGGGACCACCGGGGAGCTGTTTTTT

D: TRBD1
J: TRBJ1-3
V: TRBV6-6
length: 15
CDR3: CASRTGQGAGNTIYF
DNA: TGTGCCAGCAGGACGGGACAGGGTGCAGGAAACACCATATATTTT

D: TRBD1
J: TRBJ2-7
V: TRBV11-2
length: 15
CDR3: CASSAIRGSSYEQYF
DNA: TGTGCCAGCAGCGCCATCAGGGGGAGCTCCTACGAGCAGTACTTC

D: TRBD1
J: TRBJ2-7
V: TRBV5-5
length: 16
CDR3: CASSSGQTGGSYEQYF
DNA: TGTGCCAGCAGTTCCGGCCAGACAGGGGGCTCCTACGAGCAGTACTTC

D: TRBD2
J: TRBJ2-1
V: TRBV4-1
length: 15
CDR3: CASSQGTSGINEQFF
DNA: TGCGCCAGCAGCCAAGGGACTAGCGGGATCAATGAGCAGTTCTTC

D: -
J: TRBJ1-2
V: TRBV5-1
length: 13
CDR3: CASSLDRDYGYTF
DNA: TGCGCCAGCAGCTTGGACAGAGACTATGGCTACACCTTC

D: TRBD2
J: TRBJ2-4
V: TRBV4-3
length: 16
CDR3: CASSQGIEAGGNIQYF
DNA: TGCGCCAGCAGCCAAGGAATCGAAGCGGGAGGGAACATTCAGTACTTC

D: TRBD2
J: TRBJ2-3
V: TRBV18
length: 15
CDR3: CASSTSGISQATQYF
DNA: TGTGCCAGCTCAACTAGCGGGATCAGTCAGGCTACGCAGTATTTT